This is a list of T cell receptor beta chains from one sample in a study of T-cell memory formation after mild COVID-19. One entry per CDR3 protein, called by TCRdb with MiXCR from the 5' RACE reads. The data contain about 160,000 distinct CDR3 sequences, about a third of them seen just once; the ten biggest clones take up around 12%. The sequenced material came from PBMCs or a T cell subset sorted from them (not recorded which). These receptors were collected from an adult woman who had mild COVID-19 (a few samples of this study predate the infection). Cell type and time point are not known. Both conserved end residues are part of each CDR3. Each record gives: D gene, V gene, clone size, J gene, CDR3 DNA, CDR3 protein. The D gene is left open where the match is weak. A row's size may be missing; if present it is once, few, many or a size class.

d_gene: NA; v_gene: TRBV7-9; abundance: NA; j_gene: TRBJ2-2; CDR3nt: TGTGCAAGCAGCTTAGCCCTCGGAACAGGTCCGAACACCGGGGAGCTGTTTTTT; CDR3aa: CASSLALGTGPNTGELFF
d_gene: NA; v_gene: TRBV20-1; abundance: few; j_gene: TRBJ2-3; CDR3nt: TGCAGTGCTAGGGGGGGGCCGGGTAGTGCAGATACGCAGTATTTT; CDR3aa: CSARGGPGSADTQYF
d_gene: NA; v_gene: TRBV29-1; abundance: few; j_gene: TRBJ1-2; CDR3nt: TGCAGCGTTGAATCGACTGCCTATGGCTACACCTTC; CDR3aa: CSVESTAYGYTF
d_gene: NA; v_gene: TRBV7-8; abundance: once; j_gene: TRBJ2-2; CDR3nt: TGTGCCAGCAGCTTAGGCAGCAGGAACACCGGGGAGCTGTTTTTT; CDR3aa: CASSLGSRNTGELFF
d_gene: TRBD2; v_gene: TRBV5-1; abundance: NA; j_gene: TRBJ2-5; CDR3nt: TGCGCCAGCGGGACTAGCGGGAGGGCGACGGAGACCCAGTACTTC; CDR3aa: CASGTSGRATETQYF
d_gene: NA; v_gene: TRBV5-4; abundance: few; j_gene: TRBJ2-5; CDR3nt: TGTGCCAGCGGTGAAGAGACCCAGTACTTC; CDR3aa: CASGEETQYF
d_gene: NA; v_gene: TRBV12-3/TRBV12-4; abundance: NA; j_gene: TRBJ2-1; CDR3nt: TGTGCCAGCAGCTCCTTCTACAATGAGCAGTTCTTC; CDR3aa: CASSSFYNEQFF
d_gene: TRBD1; v_gene: TRBV12-3/TRBV12-4; abundance: few; j_gene: TRBJ2-2; CDR3nt: TGTGCCAGCAGTTGGGACAGGGTCACCGGGGAGCTGTTTTTT; CDR3aa: CASSWDRVTGELFF
d_gene: TRBD1; v_gene: TRBV27; abundance: NA; j_gene: TRBJ1-2; CDR3nt: TGTGCCAGCAGTTCCCGACAGGGTGGAAATGGCTACACCTTC; CDR3aa: CASSSRQGGNGYTF
d_gene: NA; v_gene: TRBV15; abundance: NA; j_gene: TRBJ2-7; CDR3nt: TGTGCCACCAGCTCGGGGGCAGGGGGTTACCCCTCCTACGAGCAGTACTTC; CDR3aa: CATSSGAGGYPSYEQYF
d_gene: NA; v_gene: TRBV5-1; abundance: once; j_gene: TRBJ2-5; CDR3nt: TGCGCCAGCAGCTTGAGGCCCCCAAGGGACACCAACAAGGGGTTACAAGAGACCCAGTACTTC; CDR3aa: CASSLRPPRDTNKGLQETQYF
d_gene: NA; v_gene: TRBV29-1; abundance: NA; j_gene: TRBJ2-5; CDR3nt: TGCAGCGTCTTGGGCCCTGGGGAGACCCAGTACTTC; CDR3aa: CSVLGPGETQYF
d_gene: NA; v_gene: TRBV2; abundance: NA; j_gene: TRBJ2-5; CDR3nt: TGTGCCAGCAGTGAATTAGGAGAGACCCAGTACTTC; CDR3aa: CASSELGETQYF
d_gene: TRBD1; v_gene: TRBV7-6; abundance: NA; j_gene: TRBJ1-1; CDR3nt: TGTGCCAGCAGCCAATGGACAGGGGGGGCTTTCTTT; CDR3aa: CASSQWTGGAFF
d_gene: NA; v_gene: TRBV6-5; abundance: once; j_gene: TRBJ2-5; CDR3nt: TGTGCCAGCAGCCTCCGAGGCCCGGAGACCCAGTACTTC; CDR3aa: CASSLRGPETQYF
d_gene: NA; v_gene: TRBV6-6; abundance: NA; j_gene: TRBJ1-2; CDR3nt: TGTGCCAGCAGCCAAATGGGGGTGGGGATCTATGGCTACACCTTC; CDR3aa: CASSQMGVGIYGYTF
d_gene: NA; v_gene: TRBV27; abundance: NA; j_gene: TRBJ1-1; CDR3nt: TGTGCCAGCAGTTTATTTGCAGGGCTGAACACTGAAGCTTTCTTT; CDR3aa: CASSLFAGLNTEAFF
d_gene: TRBD2; v_gene: TRBV7-9; abundance: NA; j_gene: TRBJ2-7; CDR3nt: TGTGCCAGCAGCAACGCCGGGACTAGCATCAACGAGCAGTACTTC; CDR3aa: CASSNAGTSINEQYF
d_gene: NA; v_gene: TRBV7-2; abundance: few; j_gene: TRBJ2-1; CDR3nt: TGTGCCAGCAGCTTATACTTTGAGGGAGATGAGCAGTTCTTC; CDR3aa: CASSLYFEGDEQFF
d_gene: NA; v_gene: TRBV4-2; abundance: NA; j_gene: TRBJ2-3; CDR3nt: TGTGCCAGCAGCCAAGGAGAATCCGCGGGTCGAACAGATACGCAGTATTTT; CDR3aa: CASSQGESAGRTDTQYF
d_gene: NA; v_gene: TRBV20-1; abundance: few; j_gene: TRBJ1-1; CDR3nt: TGCAGTGCTAGAGAGGGGGGGGCGAACACTGAAGCTTTCTTT; CDR3aa: CSAREGGANTEAFF
d_gene: NA; v_gene: TRBV30; abundance: few; j_gene: TRBJ2-7; CDR3nt: TGTGCCTGGAGTCAAAGATCCGGGCTCCGGCAGTACTTC; CDR3aa: CAWSQRSGLRQYF
d_gene: NA; v_gene: TRBV4-2; abundance: NA; j_gene: TRBJ2-2; CDR3nt: TGTGCCAGCAGCCAGGAGCCGGGGAACCAGAACACCGGGGAGCTGTTTTTT; CDR3aa: CASSQEPGNQNTGELFF
d_gene: NA; v_gene: TRBV6-2/TRBV6-3; abundance: NA; j_gene: TRBJ1-2; CDR3nt: TGTGCCAGCAGTTATGGACCGGTGGGCTATGGCTACACCTTC; CDR3aa: CASSYGPVGYGYTF
d_gene: TRBD1; v_gene: TRBV5-4; abundance: few; j_gene: TRBJ2-1; CDR3nt: TGTGCCAGCAGCTCAACCGGGACAGGGTCGGACAATGAGCAGTTCTTC; CDR3aa: CASSSTGTGSDNEQFF
d_gene: NA; v_gene: TRBV7-3; abundance: NA; j_gene: TRBJ2-2; CDR3nt: TGTGCCAGCAGACCGGACTCGTCCACCGGGGAGCTGTTTTTT; CDR3aa: CASRPDSSTGELFF
d_gene: TRBD1; v_gene: TRBV6-2/TRBV6-3; abundance: NA; j_gene: TRBJ2-7; CDR3nt: TGTGCCAGCAGTCCCCGACAGGGGCCTACCTACGAGCAGTACTTC; CDR3aa: CASSPRQGPTYEQYF
d_gene: NA; v_gene: TRBV11-3; abundance: NA; j_gene: TRBJ2-3; CDR3nt: TGTGCCAGCAGCTTGCTGGGACCCGGGGTAGATACGCAGTATTTT; CDR3aa: CASSLLGPGVDTQYF
d_gene: NA; v_gene: TRBV7-3; abundance: once; j_gene: TRBJ2-3; CDR3nt: TGTGCCAGCAGCCGGGACTCAAGATGGACAGATACGCAGTATTTT; CDR3aa: CASSRDSRWTDTQYF
d_gene: TRBD2; v_gene: TRBV7-3; abundance: NA; j_gene: TRBJ2-1; CDR3nt: TGTGCCAGCAGCTACCTTAGCGGGGGGGCGGATGAGCAGTTCTTC; CDR3aa: CASSYLSGGADEQFF
d_gene: TRBD1; v_gene: TRBV7-9; abundance: NA; j_gene: TRBJ2-7; CDR3nt: TGTGCCAGCAGCCCTTCTCCACCCGGGACAGGTCTCCACGAGCAGTACTTC; CDR3aa: CASSPSPPGTGLHEQYF
d_gene: TRBD2; v_gene: TRBV20-1; abundance: NA; j_gene: TRBJ2-3; CDR3nt: TGCAGTGCTCCCCCAGCTAGCGGGAGGCCTAGCACAGATACGCAGTATTTT; CDR3aa: CSAPPASGRPSTDTQYF
d_gene: NA; v_gene: TRBV2; abundance: NA; j_gene: TRBJ1-2; CDR3nt: TGTGCCAGCAGCCCTTCGGAGGCCCTCATCTATGGCTACACCTTC; CDR3aa: CASSPSEALIYGYTF
d_gene: NA; v_gene: TRBV9; abundance: few; j_gene: TRBJ2-7; CDR3nt: TGTGCCAGCAGCGTAGGCGGGGGCAACACTCCCTACGAGCAGTACTTC; CDR3aa: CASSVGGGNTPYEQYF
d_gene: TRBD1; v_gene: TRBV12-3/TRBV12-4; abundance: NA; j_gene: TRBJ1-1; CDR3nt: TGTGCCAGCAGTTTTTCCGGGACAGGAGAAGCTTTCTTT; CDR3aa: CASSFSGTGEAFF
d_gene: NA; v_gene: TRBV20-1; abundance: once; j_gene: TRBJ2-3; CDR3nt: TGCAGTGCTCCGAGAGGCGGCCACACAGATACGCAGTATTTT; CDR3aa: CSAPRGGHTDTQYF
d_gene: TRBD2; v_gene: TRBV6-6; abundance: NA; j_gene: TRBJ2-1; CDR3nt: TGTGCCAGCAGTTACTCGTCGGGACTATACAATGAGCAGTTCTTC; CDR3aa: CASSYSSGLYNEQFF
d_gene: TRBD2; v_gene: TRBV7-6; abundance: NA; j_gene: TRBJ2-3; CDR3nt: TGTGCCAGCAGCTCCGGACTAGCGGGGAACTCAGATACGCAGTATTTT; CDR3aa: CASSSGLAGNSDTQYF
d_gene: NA; v_gene: TRBV11-2; abundance: few; j_gene: TRBJ2-2; CDR3nt: TGTGCCAGCAGCTTACATAGGAACACCGGGGAGCTGTTTTTT; CDR3aa: CASSLHRNTGELFF
d_gene: TRBD1; v_gene: TRBV12-3/TRBV12-4; abundance: NA; j_gene: TRBJ2-1; CDR3nt: TGTGCCACCCTGGGACAGGGGATGTACAATGAGCAGTTCTTC; CDR3aa: CATLGQGMYNEQFF
d_gene: NA; v_gene: TRBV24-1; abundance: few; j_gene: TRBJ2-3; CDR3nt: TGTGCCACCAGCCTCGGACACACAGATACGCAGTATTTT; CDR3aa: CATSLGHTDTQYF
d_gene: NA; v_gene: TRBV6-5; abundance: NA; j_gene: TRBJ2-1; CDR3nt: TGTGCCAGCAGTTACGAATACCTCGACAGAGTTTCCTACAATGAGCAGTTCTTC; CDR3aa: CASSYEYLDRVSYNEQFF
d_gene: TRBD1; v_gene: TRBV4-1; abundance: NA; j_gene: TRBJ1-1; CDR3nt: TGCGCCAGCAGCCAAGTCGGGACAGGGAGTACTGAAGCTTTCTTT; CDR3aa: CASSQVGTGSTEAFF
d_gene: NA; v_gene: TRBV12-3/TRBV12-4; abundance: few; j_gene: TRBJ2-2; CDR3nt: TGTGCCAGCGGGCCTGGCAGTGGGGAGCTGTTTTTT; CDR3aa: CASGPGSGELFF
d_gene: TRBD1; v_gene: TRBV19; abundance: NA; j_gene: TRBJ2-2; CDR3nt: TGTGCCAGTACCAGGACAGGGTTGACCGGGGAGCTGTTTTTT; CDR3aa: CASTRTGLTGELFF
d_gene: TRBD1; v_gene: TRBV20-1; abundance: few; j_gene: TRBJ2-7; CDR3nt: TGCAGTGCTACCGGACAGGCTGGCTCCTACGAGCAGTACTTC; CDR3aa: CSATGQAGSYEQYF
d_gene: NA; v_gene: TRBV4-1; abundance: NA; j_gene: TRBJ1-4; CDR3nt: TGCGCCAGCAGCCAAGAAATTGTCGGGTTTTTAAATGAAAAACTGTTTTTT; CDR3aa: CASSQEIVGFLNEKLFF
d_gene: NA; v_gene: TRBV7-6; abundance: few; j_gene: TRBJ2-2; CDR3nt: TGTGCCAGCAGCTTAGGAACGGAGGTTTTGAACACCGGGGAGCTGTTTTTT; CDR3aa: CASSLGTEVLNTGELFF
d_gene: NA; v_gene: TRBV5-4; abundance: few; j_gene: TRBJ2-7; CDR3nt: TGTGCCAGCAGCTTGGGTCTCAGAACCTACGAGCAGTACTTC; CDR3aa: CASSLGLRTYEQYF
d_gene: TRBD2; v_gene: TRBV5-6; abundance: NA; j_gene: TRBJ2-7; CDR3nt: TGTGCCAGCACCTCGGGAGGACTCTACGAGCAGTACTTC; CDR3aa: CASTSGGLYEQYF
d_gene: TRBD1; v_gene: TRBV20-1; abundance: NA; j_gene: TRBJ1-6; CDR3nt: TGCAGTGCTAGCGAGGGGGCGCGGTATAATTCACCCCTCCACTTT; CDR3aa: CSASEGARYNSPLHF
d_gene: NA; v_gene: TRBV10-3; abundance: many; j_gene: TRBJ1-5; CDR3nt: TGTGCCATCAGTGAGTCGATTAGGGGCAATCAGCCCCAGCATTTT; CDR3aa: CAISESIRGNQPQHF
d_gene: TRBD2; v_gene: TRBV6-6; abundance: once; j_gene: TRBJ2-3; CDR3nt: TGTGCCAGCAGTTACGGGGCTAGCGGGGGGCTGCACACAGATACGCAGTATTTT; CDR3aa: CASSYGASGGLHTDTQYF
d_gene: TRBD1; v_gene: TRBV10-3; abundance: NA; j_gene: TRBJ1-2; CDR3nt: TGTGCCATCAATCAGTTGGGCAGGGGGGACTATGGCTACACCTTC; CDR3aa: CAINQLGRGDYGYTF
d_gene: NA; v_gene: TRBV7-2; abundance: few; j_gene: TRBJ2-1; CDR3nt: TGTGCCAGCAGCCCCCGGCTGGGGGAGCAGTTCTTC; CDR3aa: CASSPRLGEQFF
d_gene: TRBD1; v_gene: TRBV15; abundance: few; j_gene: TRBJ2-7; CDR3nt: TGTGCCACCAGCTATTCACAGGGGGAGGCGTACGAGCAGTACTTC; CDR3aa: CATSYSQGEAYEQYF
d_gene: TRBD2; v_gene: TRBV19; abundance: NA; j_gene: TRBJ2-7; CDR3nt: TGTGCCAGTAGCCCTAGCGGGGGCGGGTACGAGCAGTACTTC; CDR3aa: CASSPSGGGYEQYF